This T cell receptor beta chain was captured in a study of early T cells in non-severe SARS-CoV-2 infection. TCRdb reprocessed the 5' RACE reads with MiXCR, giving one entry per CDR3 protein. The data contain about 33,000 distinct CDR3 sequences, around 4.6% of them singletons. This CDR3 region has 13 residues. The germline V and J ends were trimmed by 7 bases and 2 bases, with 12 bases remaining between them. The germline V gene encodes CDR1 SGHRS and CDR2 YFSETQ. This clonotype occurred a few times. The sequence came from an adult who was a healthcare worker with PCR-confirmed SARS-CoV-2 infection or an uninfected control (not recorded which). The chain links TRBV5-1 to TRBJ1-1; no clear D. What was sequenced was whole blood. DNA for the CDR3: TGCGCCAGCGGGCACAGCCTAAACACTGAAGCTTTCTTT. This gives the protein CASGHSLNTEAFF.